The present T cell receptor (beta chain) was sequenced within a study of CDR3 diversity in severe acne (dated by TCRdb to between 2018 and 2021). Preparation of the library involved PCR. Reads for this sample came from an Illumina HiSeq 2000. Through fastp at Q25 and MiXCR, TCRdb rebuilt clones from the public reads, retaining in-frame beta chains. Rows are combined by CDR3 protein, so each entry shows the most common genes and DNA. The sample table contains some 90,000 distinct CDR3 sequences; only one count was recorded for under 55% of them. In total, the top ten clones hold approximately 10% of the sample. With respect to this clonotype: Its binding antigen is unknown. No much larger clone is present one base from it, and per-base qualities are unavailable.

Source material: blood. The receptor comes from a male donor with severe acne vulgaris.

In nucleotide form, the sequence is TGTGCCAGCAGCCCCCCGCTGGGAAGAGATAATTCACCCCTCCACTTT. This translates into CASSPPLGRDNSPLHF. The chain links TRBV7-3 with TRBJ1-6; the D gene assignment is ambiguous. The CDR3 goes from the cysteine to the phenylalanine over 16 residues. The entry retains the CDR3 DNA only, 48 bases that are in frame from base 1. V loses 5 bases of germline sequence and J loses 5 bases, and the interval between the two ends is 16 bases. CDR1 and CDR2 are read off the germline V gene as SGHTA and FQGTGA.